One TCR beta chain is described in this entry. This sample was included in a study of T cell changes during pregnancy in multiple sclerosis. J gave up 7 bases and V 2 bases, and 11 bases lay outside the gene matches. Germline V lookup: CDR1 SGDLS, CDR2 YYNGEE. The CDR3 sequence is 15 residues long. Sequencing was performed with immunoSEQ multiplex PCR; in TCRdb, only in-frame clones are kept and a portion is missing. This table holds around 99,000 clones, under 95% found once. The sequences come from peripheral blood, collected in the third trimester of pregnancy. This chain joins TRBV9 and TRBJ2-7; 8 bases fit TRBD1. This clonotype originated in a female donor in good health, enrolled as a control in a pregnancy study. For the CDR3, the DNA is TGTGCCAGCAGCGTCAGTTCGGCAGGGGGCCCAGAGCAGTACTTC. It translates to CASSVSSAGGPEQYF.